The 29 T cell receptor beta chains presented below share a single source sample, sequenced in a study of blood T cell repertoires in COVID-19. Repertoires were generated with immunoSEQ multiplex PCR, while TCRdb's copy carries only in-frame clones and drops some. The sample includes about 250,000 clones, roughly 85% of them seen just once. The sequenced sample consisted of peripheral blood. These receptors were taken from a man between 18 and 35 years old with active or convalescent COVID-19.

This clone appeared once. The V call is TRBV3-1 (or the pseudogene TRBV3-2), the J call TRBJ1-2; D might be TRBD1 (6 bases). The germline V gene has CDR1 LGHDT and CDR2 YNNKEL (reference sequence). Trimming took off 4 bases at V and 4 bases at J, with 13 bases between the two ends. This CDR3 comprises 14 residues. The DNA of the CDR3 is TGTGCCAGCAGCCCGGGACATCAACTCTATGGCTACACCTTC. It yields the protein CASSPGHQLYGYTF.

The chain links TRBV11-2 to TRBJ2-7; 11 bases map to TRBD1. Germline loops: CDR1 SGHAT, CDR2 FQNNGV. J lost 3 bases, V lost 5 bases, and 12 bases had no gene match. The CDR3 consists of 17 residues. In DNA, the CDR3 is TGTGCCAGCAGCCCCCACCGATCGGACAGGGGGCACTACGAGCAGTACTTC. Protein sequence: CASSPHRSDRGHYEQYF. Looking up the rest from reference TRBV11-2 and TRBJ2-7 gives the full variable domain: EAGVAQSPRYKIIEKRQSVAFWCNPISGHATLYWYQQILGQGPKLLIQFQNNGVVDDSQLPKDRFSAERLKGVDSTLKIQPAKLEDSAVYLCASSPHRSDRGHYEQYFGPGTRLTVT.

The rearrangement uses TRBV7-2 and TRBJ2-3, with D possibly being TRBD1 (5 bases). Trimming cost V 2 bases and J 2 bases, with 8 bases left between them. Germline V CDR1 and CDR2: SGHTA, FQGNSA. The CDR3 has 14 amino acids. DNA for the CDR3: TGTGCCAGCAGCTTAAACAGGAACACAGATACGCAGTATTTT. Protein: CASSLNRNTDTQYF.

The count of this clone is one. The J gene is TRBJ2-6, the V gene TRBV5-6; 7 nucleotides align to TRBD1. The CDR3 has 18 residues. From germline, CDR1 is SGHDT and CDR2 YYEEEE. V was pared by 5 bases and J by 0 bases, with 11 bases of the junction left unmatched. CDR3 protein: CASSIMTGSRSGANVLTF. The CDR3 DNA reads TGTGCCAGCAGTATCATGACAGGGTCCCGCTCTGGGGCCAACGTCCTGACTTTC.

The chain carries TRBV19 and TRBJ1-2; TRBD1 matches 8 bases. Per germline, CDR1 LNHDA and CDR2 SQIVND (reference sequence). This CDR3 comprises 13 residues. The junction had 6 bases not matched to a gene; V was cut back by 7 bases and J by 5 bases. The CDR3 reads CASKRGQAYGYTF. DNA of the CDR3: TGTGCCAGTAAGCGGGGACAGGCATATGGCTACACCTTC.

The chain uses TRBV6-5 and TRBJ1-2, with 8 bases that match TRBD1. The germline CDR1 and CDR2 sequences are MNHEY and SVGAGI. The CDR3 loop spans 14 amino acids. J lost 4 bases, V lost 5 bases, and 6 bases had no gene match. CDR3 sequence: CASSPTGGSYGYTF. Written as DNA, the CDR3 is TGTGCCAGCAGTCCTACAGGGGGGAGCTATGGCTACACCTTC.

The V call is TRBV27, the J call TRBJ2-5; a weak D match, TRBD2 (5 bases). In germline, CDR1 is MNHEY, CDR2 SMNVEV (reference sequence). The CDR3 is 14 amino acids. The V end was cut by 2 bases, the J end by 3 bases, with 10 bases between. The CDR3 is CASSLRGVEETQYF. CDR3 nucleotide sequence: TGTGCCAGCAGTTTACGGGGAGTGGAAGAGACCCAGTACTTC.

This clone was recorded a few times. The chain uses TRBV7-9 and TRBJ2-6; TRBD1 is a possible D gene (6 bases). Germline values: CDR1 SEHNR, CDR2 FQNEAQ (reference sequence). V lost 5 bases and J lost 0, with 8 bases in between. The CDR3 totals 15 residues. CDR3 in amino acids: CASSHRDSGANVLTF. The CDR3 nucleotides are TGTGCCAGCAGCCACAGGGACTCTGGGGCCAACGTCCTGACTTTC.

The chain couples TRBV7-2 to TRBJ2-3; 13 bases line up with TRBD2. The germline gives CDR1 SGHTA, CDR2 FQGNSA. V shed 5 bases and J 7 bases; nucleotides not matched to a gene: 6. The CDR3 covers 15 residues. CDR3 DNA: TGTGCCAGCAGCACTTCGACTAGCGGGAGGTATACGCAGTATTTT. This codes for CASSTSTSGRYTQYF.

The CDR3 spells CASSDIAETDTQYF. The CDR3, as DNA: TGTGCCAGCAGTGATATAGCGGAGACAGATACGCAGTATTTT. The J gene is TRBJ2-3, the V gene TRBV6-6, with D possibly matching TRBD2 (6 bases). The V gene lost 5 bases and the J gene lost 3 bases, with 12 bases spanning the gap. CDR1 is MNHNY, CDR2 SVGAGI, per germline (reference sequence). The CDR3 consists of 14 residues.

The V call is TRBV5-1, the J call TRBJ1-5; the D gene is possibly TRBD1 (6 bases). Per the germline V gene, CDR1 is SGHRS and CDR2 is YFSETQ. Trimming pared 2 bases from V and 5 bases from J, leaving 11 bases between. CDR3 length: 14 residues. CDR3 loop: CASSLMGADQPQHF. The CDR3 coding sequence is TGCGCCAGCAGCTTAATGGGGGCTGATCAGCCCCAGCATTTT.

The rearrangement uses TRBV7-2 and TRBJ1-5; D is uncertain. CDR3 size: 15 residues. V lost 1 base, J lost 1 base, and 8 bases lay in between. The V gene's germline CDR1 is SGHTA and CDR2 FQGNSA. The CDR3 sequence is CASSLDGSSNQPQHF. DNA for the CDR3: TGTGCCAGCAGCTTAGACGGTTCAAGCAATCAGCCCCAGCATTTT.

This clone appeared once. The gene calls are TRBV10-3 and TRBJ2-1, with D maybe TRBD2 (5 bases). In germline, CDR1 is ENHRY, CDR2 SYGVKD. The V end was cut by 8 bases, the J end by 5 bases, with 19 bases between. The CDR3 length is 15 residues. CDR3 DNA: TGTGCCATCGCCAAAGCGGATCTGGAGCACAATGAGCAGTTCTTC. Its translation is CAIAKADLEHNEQFF.

V usage is TRBV24-1 and J usage is TRBJ2-5; possibly TRBD1 for D (7 bases). Between the trimmed V and J ends, which lost 1 base and 11 bases, there was a span of 16 bases. The CDR3 has 14 amino acids. The germline V gene encodes CDR1 KGHDR and CDR2 SFDVKD. CDR3 in amino acids: CATSDFLGQGGQYF. Written as DNA, the CDR3 is TGTGCCACCAGTGATTTCCTAGGGCAGGGGGGTCAGTACTTC.

The V call is TRBV11-1, the J call TRBJ1-1, with D perhaps matching TRBD1 (5 bases). The V end was cut by 3 bases, the J end by 4 bases, with 15 bases between. The germline CDR1 and CDR2 sequences are SGHAT and FQDESV (reference sequence). The CDR3 is 15 residues long. CDR3 sequence (DNA): TGTGCCAGCAGCTTGATAGACAGTCACACCACTGAAGCTTTCTTT. Its translation: CASSLIDSHTTEAFF.

The gene calls are TRBV7-3 and TRBJ2-7; 14 bases agree with TRBD2. Trimming took 5 bases from V and 6 from J; bases not matched to a gene: 9. Germline V gives CDR1 SGHTA, CDR2 FQGTGA. The CDR3 runs 16 residues. The CDR3 spells CASSLEGTSGSREQYF. The CDR3 coding sequence is TGTGCCAGCAGCCTAGAAGGGACTAGCGGGAGTCGCGAGCAGTACTTC.

This clone was counted once. The chain combines TRBV28 with TRBJ1-6; D is unresolved. This CDR3 is built from 14 residues. CDR1 is MDHEN, CDR2 SYDVKM, per germline. Between the trimmed V and J ends, which lost 2 bases and 8 bases, there was a span of 10 bases. CDR3 in amino acids: CASSLNLGYSPLHF. The CDR3 DNA is TGTGCCAGCAGTTTAAATCTAGGTTATTCACCCCTCCACTTT.

V and J are TRBV5-4 and TRBJ1-2, with a possible D match to TRBD1 (6 bases). Between the trimmed V and J ends, which lost 1 base and 7 bases, there was a span of 23 bases. Germline values: CDR1 SGHNT, CDR2 YYREEE (reference sequence). The CDR3 totals 17 residues. CDR3 DNA sequence: TGTGCCAGCAGCTTGTGGGGGCTAGGGGGATATAGTGGTGGCTACACCTTC. This sequence encodes CASSLWGLGGYSGGYTF.

This clone was seen a few times. This chain joins TRBV6-5 and TRBJ1-1; D unresolved. Germline CDR1 MNHEY, CDR2 SVGAGI. The V and J ends lost 6 bases and 10 bases respectively, with 18 bases between them. The CDR3 covers 13 residues. The CDR3 loop reads CASSAYTSEVAFF. The CDR3 DNA is TGTGCCAGCAGCGCTTATACTAGTGAGGTAGCTTTCTTT.

This clone was detected only once. The chain couples TRBV27 to TRBJ1-4, with D perhaps TRBD1 (5 bases). CDR1 and CDR2 (germline): MNHEY, SMNVEV (reference sequence). This CDR3 has 11 amino acids. With 5 bases removed from V and 7 bases from J, the gap between germline ends came to 5 bases. The CDR3 DNA follows: TGTGCCAGCAGTCAGGGTGAAAAACTGTTTTTT. It specifies CASSQGEKLFF.

The V gene is TRBV19, the J gene TRBJ1-4; a weak D match, TRBD1 (5 bases). This CDR3 contains 14 residues. Germline V gene data show CDR1 as LNHDA and CDR2 as SQIVND (reference sequence). Trimming took 3 bases from V and 4 from J, leaving 9 bases between them. Here the CDR3 reads CASSINRFNEKLFF. The DNA of the CDR3 is TGTGCCAGTAGTATTAACAGGTTTAATGAAAAACTGTTTTTT.

The chain uses TRBV21-1 and TRBJ1-4; the D call of TRBD1 is as the table states it, not checked on the DNA. TRBV21-1 is a listed pseudogene. The CDR3 totals 20 residues. The CDR3 DNA follows: TGTGCCAGCAGCAAAGAGAACGGAAGGCTTGGGGACAGCGAAAATGAAAAACTGTTTTTT. This encodes CASSKENGRLGDSENEKLFF.

This clone has just one count. J is TRBJ1-2 and V is TRBV7-2; a possible D gene is TRBD1 (6 bases). V lost 2 bases, J lost 5 bases, and 9 bases lay in between. The V gene's germline CDR1 is SGHTA and CDR2 FQGNSA. The CDR3 runs 13 residues. In nucleotides, the CDR3 is TGTGCCAGCAGCTTACAGGGGTGGTATGGCTACACCTTC. The encoded protein is CASSLQGWYGYTF.

V is TRBV30 and J is TRBJ1-2; TRBD1 is a possible D gene (5 bases). Trimming stripped 0 bases from V and 6 bases from J, with 11 bases between. Germline-derived CDR1 and CDR2 are GTSNPN and SVGIG (reference sequence). CDR3 length: 13 amino acids. In DNA form, the CDR3 reads TGTGCCTGGAGTGTACTCAGGGAAGATGGCTACACCTTC. Residues: CAWSVLREDGYTF.

The chain is built from TRBV19 and TRBJ2-1, with D tentatively TRBD1 (5 bases). CDR1 and CDR2 from the germline V gene are LNHDA and SQIVND (reference sequence). V lost 1 base, J lost 4 bases, and 8 bases lay in between. There are 14 residues in the CDR3. The CDR3 coding sequence is TGTGCCAGTAGTATAGGACAGTCTTACAATGAGCAGTTCTTC. It encodes CASSIGQSYNEQFF. Drawing the rest from reference TRBV19 and TRBJ2-1, the complete variable domain is DGGITQSPKYLFRKEGQNVTLSCEQNLNHDAMYWYRQDPGQGLRLIYYSQIVNDFQKGDIAEGYSVSREKKESFPLTVTSAQKNPTAFYLCASSIGQSYNEQFFGPGTRLTVL.

This clone was counted once. J is TRBJ1-4 and V is TRBV9, with D possibly being TRBD1 (5 bases). Trimming left V 2 bases short and J 8 bases short, with 10 bases between. Germline CDR1 reads SGDLS; CDR2 reads YYNGEE. The CDR3 contains 13 residues. The CDR3 nucleotides read TGTGCCAGCAGCGTTGGACACAGCGAAAAACTGTTTTTT. Its protein is CASSVGHSEKLFF.

This clone came up once. The V call is TRBV15, the J call TRBJ1-5; 7 nucleotides match TRBD1. The CDR3 contains 17 residues. CDR1 is LNHNV, CDR2 YYDKDF, per germline (reference sequence). V shed 3 bases and J 4 bases; nucleotides not matched to a gene: 12. The CDR3 is CATSRATGVHKNQPQHF. The CDR3 DNA reads TGTGCCACCAGCAGGGCCACAGGGGTCCATAAAAATCAGCCCCAGCATTTT.

As regards this clone: The junction departs from the called germline gene at one end, perhaps through a read error. The gene calls are TRBV11-2 and TRBJ1-4; D is ambiguous. The CDR3 sequence is 14 residues long. Germline values: CDR1 SGHAT, CDR2 FQNNGV. The CDR3 sequence: CASSPQVAKEKLFF. The CDR3 bases are TGTGCCAGCAGCCCCCAGGTGGCTAAGGAAAAACTGTTTTTT.

Here the CDR3 DNA reads TGTGCCAGCAGTCCGGGACAGGGTTTTACTCTAGCCAAAAACATTCAGTACTTC. Translation gives CASSPGQGFTLAKNIQYF. The chain has TRBV6-6 and TRBJ2-4; the match to TRBD1 covers 9 bases. This CDR3 region has 18 residues. Germline lookup yields CDR1 MNHNY and CDR2 SVGAGI (reference sequence). V lost 5 bases and J lost 0; bases outside the gene matches: 11.